This passage covers 15 T cell receptor beta chains from one sample sequenced in a study of cytomegalovirus exposure and HLA in healthy donors. PCR amplification relied on 60 Vbeta primers (plus 13 Jbeta primers). Assay used: immunoSEQ multiplex PCR; TCRdb lists only in-frame clones, some missing. The repertoire holds roughly 190,000 clones, with roughly 60% as singletons. The material sequenced was PBMCs. The receptors stem from a man between 40 and 49 years old in good health and CMV-seronegative.

The V and J genes are TRBV2 and TRBJ2-1, with a possible D match to TRBD1 (6 bases). The germline V gene encodes CDR1 SNHLY and CDR2 FYNNEI. The CDR3 is 15 amino acids. The germline V and J ends were trimmed by 8 bases and 2 bases, with 16 bases remaining between them. CDR3 in amino acids: CASGRSQGTYNEQFF. The CDR3 DNA reads TGTGCCAGCGGGCGATCACAGGGAACCTACAATGAGCAGTTCTTC.

The rearrangement uses TRBV7-8 and TRBJ2-5; D gene uncertain. Germline V gives CDR1 SGHVS, CDR2 FQNEAQ. The V gene lost 5 bases and the J gene lost 5 bases, with 12 bases spanning the gap. This CDR3 is 13 amino acids long. The CDR3 DNA reads as TGTGCCAGCAGCCCCCGCCAGTTGGAGACCCAGTACTTC. Residues: CASSPRQLETQYF.

The chain carries TRBV5-1 and TRBJ2-3; 9 nucleotides line up with TRBD2. CDR1 and CDR2 (germline): SGHRS, YFSETQ. Unmatched junction bases numbered 11, after V lost 1 base and J lost 8 bases. This CDR3 is built from 16 residues. In DNA, the CDR3 is TGCGCCAGCAGCTTGAAGGCTAGCGGGACCCTCGGTACGCAGTATTTT. Protein: CASSLKASGTLGTQYF.

This clone appeared a single time. The chain combines TRBV28 with TRBJ2-7; 12 bases are shared with TRBD1. V lost 3 bases and J lost 5; bases outside the gene matches: 5. The germline V gene has CDR1 MDHEN and CDR2 SYDVKM. The CDR3 is 15 residues long. The CDR3 spells CASSFRDRGLNEQYF. CDR3 DNA sequence: TGTGCCAGCAGTTTTCGGGACAGGGGGCTTAACGAGCAGTACTTC.

The count of this clone is one. The V and J genes are TRBV14 and TRBJ1-5; D ambiguous. Looked up from germline, CDR1 is SGHDN and CDR2 is FVKESK. The ends were cut back, 3 bases at V and 7 bases at J, with 10 bases in the middle. This CDR3 has 13 residues. The CDR3 region is CASSHGGGQPQHF. The DNA of the CDR3 is TGTGCCAGCAGCCACGGCGGAGGGCAGCCCCAGCATTTT.

This sequence joins TRBV14 and TRBJ1-6; 8 bases map to TRBD1. The CDR3 length is 17 residues. V gave up 4 bases and J gave up 4 bases; unmatched junction bases: 9. The germline gives CDR1 SGHDN, CDR2 FVKESK. The CDR3 sequence is CASSRPGQEEYNSPLHF. The CDR3, as DNA: TGTGCCAGCAGCCGTCCGGGACAGGAGGAATATAATTCACCCCTCCACTTT.

CDR3 residues: CASSLSPSSDEQYF. The CDR3 DNA sequence: TGCGCCAGCAGCTTGTCTCCTAGTTCCGACGAGCAGTACTTC. The chain recombines TRBV5-1 with TRBJ2-7; D is undetermined. CDR1 SGHRS and CDR2 YFSETQ come from the germline V gene. The CDR3 spans 14 residues. V lost 1 base, J lost 5 bases, and 13 bases lay in between. Based on the CDR3 plus reference TRBV5-1 and TRBJ2-7, the full variable domain is KAGVTQTPRYLIKTRGQQVTLSCSPISGHRSVSWYQQTPGQGLQFLFEYFSETQRNKGNFPGRFSGRQFSNSRSEMNVSTLELGDSALYLCASSLSPSSDEQYFGPGTRLTVT.

This clone was observed a few times. This chain joins TRBV18 and TRBJ2-3, with TRBD1 matching 9 bases. V trimming: 6 bases; J trimming: 10 bases; junction bases outside the gene matches: 11. The CDR3 spans 14 residues. In germline, CDR1 is KGHSH, CDR2 LQKENI. The CDR3 DNA is TGTGCCAGCTCCCCCTTGGGACAGGGCAGTGCGCAGTATTTT. As protein: CASSPLGQGSAQYF.

This rearrangement joins TRBV27 to TRBJ1-1; D unresolved. The CDR3 covers 13 residues. Germline CDR1 is MNHEY and CDR2 is SMNVEV (reference sequence). Trimming removed 2 bases at V and 6 bases at J, with 10 bases between. The CDR3 nucleotides are TGTGCCAGCAGTTTAGCAGTGACTTCTGAAGCTTTCTTT. Its protein is CASSLAVTSEAFF.

This chain uses TRBV28 with TRBJ1-3, with unresolved D. Trimming stripped 5 bases from V and 5 bases from J, with 4 bases between. The CDR3 length is 11 residues. Germline V lookup: CDR1 MDHEN, CDR2 SYDVKM. CDR3 bases: TGTGCCAGCAGTCAAAGAAACACCATATATTTT. As protein: CASSQRNTIYF. The full variable domain, rest sourced from reference TRBV28 and TRBJ1-3, is DVKVTQSSRYLVKRTGEKVFLECVQDMDHENMFWYRQDPGLGLRLIYFSYDVKMKEKGDIPEGYSVSREKKERFSLILESASTNQTSMYLCASSQRNTIYFGEGSWLTVV.

V gene TRBV29-1 combines with J gene TRBJ2-1, with TRBD2 identical over 7 bases. Germline trimming cut 6 bases from V and 3 bases from J; bases unmatched to any gene: 11. The CDR3 is 15 amino acids. Germline lookup yields CDR1 SQVTM and CDR2 ANQGSEA. This chain's CDR3 is CSVFPGGRGYNEQFF. Written as DNA, the CDR3 is TGCAGCGTCTTCCCTGGAGGGAGGGGCTACAATGAGCAGTTCTTC.

The chain joins TRBV30 to TRBJ1-2, with 7 positions matching TRBD1. The trim removed 1 base at V and 2 bases at J, leaving 13 bases unmatched. CDR1 and CDR2 (germline): GTSNPN, SVGIG (reference sequence). The CDR3 loop spans 17 amino acids. CDR3 nucleotides: TGTGCCTGGAGTGGGATACAGGGGACCGACTTAAACTATGGCTACACCTTC. Translated: CAWSGIQGTDLNYGYTF.

This sequence joins TRBV10-3 and TRBJ1-4; 7 nucleotides line up with TRBD1. Trimming at V came to 11 bases and at J to 7 bases, leaving 10 bases not matched to a gene. The germline V gene encodes CDR1 ENHRY and CDR2 SYGVKD. This CDR3 is 13 amino acids long. The CDR3 nucleotides are TGTGCCTCCCGACAGGGAGAGGTTGAAAAACTGTTTTTT. Protein sequence: CASRQGEVEKLFF.

Comment on this clone: The germline gene is not matched at one end of the junction; a read error may be the cause. The gene calls are TRBV7-7 and TRBJ2-2, with D unclear. Germline V gives CDR1 SSHAT, CDR2 FNYEAQ (reference sequence). This CDR3 has 15 residues. The DNA of the CDR3 is TGTGCTAGCAGCTTAGGGCCGGCGAGGACCGGGGAGCTGTTTTTT. This gives the protein CASSLGPARTGELFF.

The rearrangement links TRBV5-1 to TRBJ1-6; D is possibly TRBD1 (5 bases). Germline V gene lookup returns CDR1 SGHRS and CDR2 YFSETQ. Trimming removed 4 bases from V and 7 bases from J, with 18 bases in between. The CDR3 covers 16 residues. The CDR3 coding sequence is TGCGCCAGCAGCAAGGAGACAGCCTCCTCGAATTCACCCCTCCACTTT. Translating gives CASSKETASSNSPLHF.